This T cell receptor beta chain was sequenced for a study of beta chain features in type 1 diabetes. Study results and caveats: In all four CD4+ subsets, TCRB CDR3 length was significantly, moderately reduced in type 1 diabetes.

Points on this clone: Its specificity is not known.

Since all of the isolated RNA was reverse transcribed, expressed TCRB transcripts were what got sequenced. Generated by immunoSEQ multiplex PCR, the TCRdb table keeps only in-frame clones and is missing some. The data hold a few hundred thousand clones, with around 21% observed a single time. CDR3 size: 14 residues. Per the germline V gene, CDR1 is SEHNR and CDR2 is FQNEAQ (reference sequence). The V gene end was trimmed by 4 bases and the J gene end by 1 base; junction bases not matched to a gene: 4. The receptor's source is a woman aged 40-49 years with type 1 diabetes. The J gene is TRBJ2-7, the V gene TRBV7-9; 7 nucleotides agree with TRBD1. Sequenced input: naive CD4+ T cells from blood. The chain's CDR3 is CASSWWDRSYEQYF. The CDR3 coding sequence is TGTGCCAGCAGCTGGTGGGACAGATCCTACGAGCAGTACTTC.